The next 5 T cell receptor beta chains were all read from a single sample in a study of shared clonotypes between healthy human individuals (dated by TCRdb to 2018 to 2021). Library creation used the immunoSEQ multiplex PCR assay. The source is immuneACCESS, and TCRdb retained only in-frame sequences with V and J called. Part of the clones is not carried over; for the studies checked, unresolved V genes explain less than half of this, and the remainder is unexplained. The sample records 1.5 million to 1.9 million clones, under 99% of which are singletons. The biggest ten clones account for approximately 0.45% of the sample. The specimen was naive CD4+ T cells sorted from blood. The cell subset or site label, read with the paper, signifies: CD45RA+ positively selected. These receptor sequences come from a man younger than 45 in good health.

A note on this clone: At the DNA level, this CDR3 is encoded by other sequences in the same sample as well. The chain recombines TRBV7-3 with TRBJ2-1; D gene ambiguous. V was clipped by 1 base and J by 1 base, with 2 bases between them. CDR3 length: 13 amino acids. In germline, CDR1 is SGHTA, CDR2 FQGTGA. Here the CDR3 DNA reads TGTGCCAGCAGCTTAAATTCCTACAATGAGCAGTTCTTC. It translates to CASSLNSYNEQFF.

This clone was seen a handful of times. The rearrangement joins TRBV6-1 to TRBJ1-4; 8 nucleotides match TRBD1. The CDR3 sequence is 15 residues long. Unmatched junction bases numbered 4, after V lost 0 bases and J lost 7 bases. The germline CDR1 and CDR2 sequences are MNHNS and SASEGT. CDR3 residues: CASSEAEGTGEKLFF. CDR3 in DNA: TGTGCCAGCAGTGAAGCCGAAGGGACAGGTGAAAAACTGTTTTTT.

This clone came up once. The gene calls are TRBV5-1 and TRBJ2-1; D is undetermined. The CDR3 is 12 residues long. V lost 0 bases, J lost 6 bases, and 4 bases lay in between. CDR1 is SGHRS and CDR2 is YFSETQ in the germline V gene. CDR3 sequence (DNA): TGCGCCAGCAGCTTGGCCTCCAATGAGCAGTTCTTC. This gives the protein CASSLASNEQFF.

V usage is TRBV28 and J usage is TRBJ2-1, with 8 bases fitting TRBD1. CDR3 size: 19 residues. Germline V gene data show CDR1 as MDHEN and CDR2 as SYDVKM. V dropped 0 bases and J dropped 4; count of bases not matched to a gene: 14. CDR3 nucleotide sequence: TGTGCCAGCAGTTTATGGGGCCGGGACAGGATAGTGGTGTACAATGAGCAGTTCTTC. Translation: CASSLWGRDRIVVYNEQFF.

The gene calls are TRBV9 and TRBJ1-1; no definite D call. The CDR3 runs 13 residues. The germline CDR1 and CDR2 sequences are SGDLS and YYNGEE. Between the trimmed V and J ends, which lost 3 bases and 2 bases, there was a span of 8 bases. The CDR3 DNA reads TGTGCCAGCAGCGGTAAGACAAACACTGAAGCTTTCTTT. Amino acids: CASSGKTNTEAFF.